The 27 T cell receptor beta chains reported below all come from one sample, sequenced in a study of T cells after yellow fever vaccination. TCRdb re-called the 5' RACE reads through MiXCR, storing one row per CDR3 protein. This sample yields 620,000 or so distinct CDR3 sequences, of which 9% to 15% are seen a single time; 14% to 15% belongs to the top ten. The sample in question was PBMCs, obtained on the day of the yellow fever booster vaccination. Receptor source: a man aged 25 to 40 who received the YFV17D yellow fever vaccine.

This clonotype was recorded at least ten times. The V gene is TRBV19, the J gene TRBJ2-3; D gene ambiguous. With 4 bases removed from V and 6 bases from J, the gap between germline ends came to 2 bases. Germline CDR1 and CDR2: LNHDA and SQIVND (reference sequence). CDR3 length: 10 amino acids. CDR3 bases: TGTGCCAGTAGTAGGGATACGCAGTATTTT. It encodes CASSRDTQYF.

The chain has TRBV7-3 and TRBJ2-2; 10 nucleotides agree with TRBD2. The CDR3 length is 15 residues. CDR1 and CDR2 (germline): SGHTA, FQGTGA. Trimming cost V 4 bases and J 5 bases; bases outside gene matches: 4. Here the CDR3 DNA reads TGTGCCAGCAGCTCAACTAGCGGGATTACCGGGGAGCTGTTTTTT. Translating gives CASSSTSGITGELFF.

This clonotype was observed a few times. The rearrangement links TRBV3-1 to TRBJ1-5; TRBD1 might be the D (6 bases). Per germline, CDR1 LGHDT and CDR2 YNNKEL (reference sequence). The germline V and J ends were trimmed by 1 base and 7 bases, with 11 bases remaining between them. The CDR3 consists of 14 residues. In DNA form, the CDR3 reads TGTGCCAGCAGCCAAGGGGACATTTCCCAGCCCCAGCATTTT. As protein: CASSQGDISQPQHF.

J is TRBJ2-1 and V is TRBV29-1; TRBD2 might be the D (5 bases). Between the trimmed V and J ends, which lost 4 bases and 4 bases, there was a span of 17 bases. Germline CDR1 reads SQVTM; CDR2 reads ANQGSEA. The CDR3 extends over 15 amino acids. The CDR3 DNA reads TGCAGCGTTGTGTTGTTGGACGGGGAGTACAATGAGCAGTTCTTC. Its translation: CSVVLLDGEYNEQFF.

The V and J genes are TRBV5-1 and TRBJ2-7, with D perhaps given as TRBD1 or TRBD2 (5 bases each). The CDR3 has 13 amino acids. Trimming shortened V by 0 bases and J by 6 bases, and 10 bases separated the two germline ends. Germline V CDR1 and CDR2: SGHRS, YFSETQ. CDR3 in amino acids: CASSLDPRGEQYF. CDR3 bases: TGCGCCAGCAGCTTGGACCCGAGGGGCGAGCAGTACTTC.

This chain links TRBV10-1 with TRBJ2-3, with D possibly being TRBD1 (5 bases). Germline CDR1 is WNHNN and CDR2 is SYGVQD (reference sequence). Trimming cost V 3 bases and J 1 base, with 8 bases left between them. This CDR3 comprises 14 residues. CDR3 coding DNA: TGCGCCAGCAGTGACAGGGCACGCACAGATACGCAGTATTTT. It yields the protein CASSDRARTDTQYF.

This clonotype was detected ten times or more. The chain recombines TRBV6-5 with TRBJ2-1, with D perhaps TRBD1 (6 bases). Germline lookup yields CDR1 MNHEY and CDR2 SVGAGI. V lost 7 bases and J lost 7, with 8 bases in between. The CDR3 totals 11 residues. The CDR3, as DNA: TGTGCCAGCACACAGGGAAATGAGCAGTTCTTC. Protein product: CASTQGNEQFF.

This clonotype came up many times. This chain uses TRBV11-2 with TRBJ2-7, with D possibly TRBD1 on 6 matching bases. The CDR3 has 12 residues. V lost 6 bases to trimming and J lost 6 bases, with 12 bases between them. The V gene's germline CDR1 is SGHAT and CDR2 FQNNGV. This CDR3 reads CASSLGAGEQYF. For the CDR3, the DNA is TGTGCCAGCAGTTTGGGGGCCGGCGAGCAGTACTTC.

This clonotype came up a few times. The chain employs TRBV4-2 and TRBJ1-5; D not certain. CDR1 is LGHNA, CDR2 YNFKEQ, per germline. The V end was cut by 2 bases, the J end by 6 bases, with 8 bases between. The CDR3 runs 13 residues. CDR3 coding DNA: TGTGCCAGCAGCCAAACGGTTGGTCAGCCCCAGCATTTT. Amino acids: CASSQTVGQPQHF.

The J gene is TRBJ1-6, the V gene TRBV5-1; 8 bases match TRBD1. This CDR3 has 14 residues. Trimming at V came to 4 bases and at J to 10 bases, leaving 7 bases not matched to a gene. The germline CDR1 and CDR2 sequences are SGHRS and YFSETQ. This CDR3 is CASSGTDRDSPLHF. In DNA form, the CDR3 reads TGCGCCAGCAGCGGTACGGACAGGGACTCACCCCTCCACTTT.

There are a few counts of this clonotype. This chain joins TRBV10-3 and TRBJ2-3; 9 bases agree with TRBD2. The CDR3 runs to 14 residues. After removal of 11 bases from V and 0 bases from J, the junction contained 6 bases not matched to a gene. Per the germline V gene, CDR1 is ENHRY and CDR2 is SYGVKD. Written as DNA, the CDR3 is TGTGCCGTCCAGCGGGAGGCCAGCACAGATACGCAGTATTTT. Amino acids: CAVQREASTDTQYF.

The chain links TRBV9 to TRBJ2-7, with D possibly matching TRBD2 (6 bases). Between the trimmed V and J ends, which lost 0 bases and 1 base, there was a span of 11 bases. CDR3 length equals 15 residues. Germline values: CDR1 SGDLS, CDR2 YYNGEE. Written as DNA, the CDR3 is TGTGCCAGCAGCGTAGGTGGGCGGGAATCCTACGAGCAGTACTTC. It translates to CASSVGGRESYEQYF.

The chain combines TRBV29-1 with TRBJ1-1; D unclear. With 4 bases removed from V and 3 bases from J, the gap between germline ends came to 12 bases. Germline loops: CDR1 SQVTM, CDR2 ANQGSEA. The CDR3 spans 13 residues. The CDR3 loop reads CSVASTSDTEAFF. CDR3 bases: TGCAGCGTTGCTAGCACCTCGGACACTGAAGCTTTCTTT.

This clonotype was found many times. The J gene is TRBJ2-7, the V gene TRBV4-2; D is tentatively TRBD1 or TRBD2 (6 bases each). The CDR3 has 21 residues. Looked up from germline, CDR1 is LGHNA and CDR2 is YNFKEQ. Deletions cut 0 bases from V and 3 bases from J, with 30 bases between. The CDR3 region has the DNA TGTGCCAGCAGCCAAGATCTCGGGCTCGGGGGCGGTACTCGGGCGTTCTACGAGCAGTACTTC. It codes for CASSQDLGLGGGTRAFYEQYF.

There are a few counts of this clonotype. The chain combines TRBV30 with TRBJ1-1; D is undetermined. V dropped 0 bases and J dropped 6 bases, with 8 bases sitting between them. The CDR3 totals 12 residues. Germline-derived CDR1 and CDR2 are GTSNPN and SVGIG (reference sequence). For the CDR3, the DNA is TGTGCCTGGAGTGTGAACCTAGCTGAAGCTTTCTTT. It is translated as CAWSVNLAEAFF. Drawing the rest from reference TRBV30 and TRBJ1-1, the complete variable domain is SQTIHQWPATLVQPVGSPLSLECTVEGTSNPNLYWYRQAAGRGLQLLFYSVGIGQISSEVPQNLSASRPQDRQFILSSKKLLLSDSGFYLCAWSVNLAEAFFGQGTRLTVV.

V usage is TRBV7-9 and J usage is TRBJ1-4; 10 positions match TRBD1. The V gene end was trimmed by 3 bases and the J gene end by 6 bases; junction bases not matched to a gene: 7. The CDR3 sequence is 16 residues long. Per the germline V gene, CDR1 is SEHNR and CDR2 is FQNEAQ (reference sequence). This CDR3 is CASSFLGQGEHEKLFF. In DNA, the CDR3 is TGTGCCAGCAGCTTCCTCGGACAGGGGGAGCATGAAAAACTGTTTTTT.

The genes are TRBV20-1 and TRBJ1-2; D unresolved. Looked up from germline, CDR1 is DFQATT and CDR2 is SNEGSKA (reference sequence). Trimming left V 2 bases short and J 3 bases short, with 10 bases between. The CDR3 is made up of 13 amino acids. CDR3 amino acids: CSARPESDYGYTF. The CDR3 coding sequence is TGCAGTGCTAGACCGGAATCCGACTATGGCTACACCTTC.

A few counts support this clonotype. V gene TRBV6-1 combines with J gene TRBJ2-5, with D tentatively TRBD2 (5 bases). This CDR3 has 13 amino acids. Germline CDR1 and CDR2: MNHNS and SASEGT. The V gene lost 6 bases and the J gene lost 4 bases, with 12 bases spanning the gap. DNA for the CDR3: TGTGCCAGCAGAGGGAGAGAGGGAGAGACCCAGTACTTC. It is translated as CASRGREGETQYF.

This rearrangement joins TRBV10-2 to TRBJ2-3, with TRBD1 matching 9 bases. Losses at the gene ends were 2 bases for V and 5 bases for J; bases not matched to a gene: 8. The germline V gene has CDR1 WSHSY and CDR2 SAAADI. CDR3 length: 16 residues. In nucleotides, the CDR3 is TGCGCCAGCAGTGAGGCCTGGACAGGGGCTGGAGATACGCAGTATTTT. Translation gives CASSEAWTGAGDTQYF.

The chain recombines TRBV20-1 with TRBJ2-1, with 7 bases that match TRBD2. CDR1 and CDR2 from the germline V gene are DFQATT and SNEGSKA (reference sequence). CDR3 length: 12 residues. The J segment lost 13 bases and the V segment lost 0 bases, leaving 6 bases of the junction unmatched. CDR3 nucleotides: TGCAGTGCTAGAGAACCCGGACTAGACCAGTTCTTC. Translating gives CSAREPGLDQFF.

This clonotype has just one count. This CDR3 is CSASPRAGGGYEQYF. In DNA, the CDR3 is TGCAGTGCTAGCCCTCGTGCGGGAGGGGGGTACGAGCAGTACTTC. V is TRBV20-1 and J is TRBJ2-7; 9 nucleotides align to TRBD2. With V trimmed by 3 bases and J by 4 bases, 10 bases remained unmatched. CDR1 and CDR2 from the germline V gene are DFQATT and SNEGSKA (reference sequence). This CDR3 comprises 15 residues.

The chain is built from TRBV7-2 and TRBJ2-6; D is unresolved. The germline V gene encodes CDR1 SGHTA and CDR2 FQGNSA. The V end lost 4 bases, the J end lost 4 bases, and 11 bases lay between the germline ends. The CDR3 is 15 residues long. The CDR3 DNA reads TGTGCCAGCAGCTCCAGCCTTGGAGGGGCCAACGTCCTGACTTTC. Translating gives CASSSSLGGANVLTF. Full variable domain (remainder filled in from reference TRBV7-2 and TRBJ2-6): GAGVSQSPSNKVTEKGKDVELRCDPISGHTALYWYRQSLGQGLEFLIYFQGNSAPDKSGLPSDRFSAERTGGSVSTLTIQRTQQEDSAVYLCASSSSLGGANVLTFGAGSRLTVL.

The CDR3 loop reads CASSQDQGMWEKLFF. CDR3 sequence (DNA): TGCGCCAGCAGCCAAGATCAGGGGATGTGGGAAAAACTGTTTTTT. The V call is TRBV4-3, the J call TRBJ1-4, with a possible D match to TRBD1 (6 bases). The CDR3 sequence is 15 residues long. Germline V gene data show CDR1 as LGHNA and CDR2 as YSLEER. V was trimmed by 0 bases and J by 8 bases, leaving 13 bases between them.

The chain joins TRBV5-1 to TRBJ2-7; D call uncertain. Germline V lookup: CDR1 SGHRS, CDR2 YFSETQ. V lost 0 bases, J lost 0 bases, and 10 bases lay in between. The CDR3 sequence is 15 residues long. CDR3 sequence reads: CASSLGAESSYEQYF. CDR3 sequence (DNA): TGCGCCAGCAGCTTGGGCGCCGAAAGCTCCTACGAGCAGTACTTC.

The V and J genes are TRBV9 and TRBJ2-1, with 8 bases identical to TRBD1. The CDR3 covers 18 residues. Germline V gene sequence: CDR1 SGDLS, CDR2 YYNGEE. The V gene end was trimmed by 0 bases and the J gene end by 1 base; junction bases not matched to a gene: 9. CDR3 bases: TGTGCCAGCAGCGTAGCCCTATCCGGGACAGGTTCCTACAATGAGCAGTTCTTC. This codes for CASSVALSGTGSYNEQFF.

This clonotype occurred a few times. The chain links TRBV14 to TRBJ2-7, with 9 bases fitting TRBD2. Per germline, CDR1 SGHDN and CDR2 FVKESK. This CDR3 has 17 residues. J was trimmed by 1 base and V by 1 base; bases with no gene match: 8. DNA of the CDR3: TGTGCCAGCAGCCAAGTCTTGCGGGAGGGCCCATCCTACGAGCAGTACTTC. This codes for CASSQVLREGPSYEQYF.

In the case of this clonotype: A junction end diverges from the germline sequence, so it may reflect a read error. This rearrangement joins TRBV2 to TRBJ2-1; 7 nucleotides match TRBD1. CDR1 is SNHLY, CDR2 FYNNEI, per germline. CDR3 length equals 15 residues. CDR3 in DNA: TGTGCCAGCAGCGAAGGGGTTAGACAGGGCAATGAGCAGTTCTTC. Translated, it gives CASSEGVRQGNEQFF.